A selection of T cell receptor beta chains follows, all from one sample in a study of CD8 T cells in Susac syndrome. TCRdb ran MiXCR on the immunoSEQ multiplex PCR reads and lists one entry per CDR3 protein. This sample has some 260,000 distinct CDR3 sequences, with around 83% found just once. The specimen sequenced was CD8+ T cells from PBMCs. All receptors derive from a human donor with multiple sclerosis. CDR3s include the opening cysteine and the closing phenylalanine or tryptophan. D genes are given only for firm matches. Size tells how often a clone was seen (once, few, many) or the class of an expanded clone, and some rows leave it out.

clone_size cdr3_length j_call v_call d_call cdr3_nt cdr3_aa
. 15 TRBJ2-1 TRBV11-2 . TGTGCCAGCAGCTTAGATTCGGCGGCCTACAATGAGCAGTTCTTC CASSLDSAAYNEQFF
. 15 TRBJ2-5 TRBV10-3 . TGTGCCATCAGTGAATGGCACGAGTACCAAGAGACCCAGTACTTC CAISEWHEYQETQYF
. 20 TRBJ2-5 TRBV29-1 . TGCAGCGTTGGCTACCCTACACAGGGGTTGGGGGGCCTTTTTCAAGAGACCCAGTACTTC CSVGYPTQGLGGLFQETQYF
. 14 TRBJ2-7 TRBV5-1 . TGCGCCAGCAGCTTGTCCTGGGGATCCTACGAGCAGTACTTC CASSLSWGSYEQYF
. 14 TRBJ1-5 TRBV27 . TGTGCCAGCGGATACGGACCGGGTGGATCGCCCCAGCATTTT CASGYGPGGSPQHF
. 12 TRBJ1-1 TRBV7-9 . TGTGCCAGCAGCTTGAATGGGCCTGAAGCTTTCTTT CASSLNGPEAFF
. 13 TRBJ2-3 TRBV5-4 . TGTGCCAGCAGCTTGGACTACACAGATACGCAGTATTTT CASSLDYTDTQYF
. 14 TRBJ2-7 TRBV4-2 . TGTGCCAGCAGCCAAGGATTGGGGCCATACGAGCAGTACTTC CASSQGLGPYEQYF
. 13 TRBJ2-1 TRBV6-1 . TGTGCCAGCAGTCGCCGACTGGCCAATGAGCAGTTCTTC CASSRRLANEQFF
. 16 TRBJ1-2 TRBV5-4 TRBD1 TGTGCCAGCAGCTCTCCCCGGGACAGGGGAAACTATGGCTACACCTTC CASSSPRDRGNYGYTF
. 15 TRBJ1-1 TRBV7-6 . TGTGCCAGCAGCCCTTGGACTGGGATAAAAACTGAAGCTTTCTTT CASSPWTGIKTEAFF
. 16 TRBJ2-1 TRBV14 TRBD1 TGTGCCAGCAGCCAGCCTCCGGGACAGGGACGGGATGAGCAGTTCTTC CASSQPPGQGRDEQFF
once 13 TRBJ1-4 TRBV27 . TGTGCCAGCCAATCCGGGAAATACGAAAAACTGTTTTTT CASQSGKYEKLFF
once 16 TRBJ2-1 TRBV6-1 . TGTGCCAGCAGTGACCACCAGACAGGTCCTGGGAATGAGCAGTTCTTC CASSDHQTGPGNEQFF
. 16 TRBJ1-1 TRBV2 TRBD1 TGTGCCAGCAGTGGGGGCCGGACAGGTCAAGGAACTGAAGCTTTCTTT CASSGGRTGQGTEAFF
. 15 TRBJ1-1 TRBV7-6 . TGTGCCAGCAGCTTCGGGGTGGAGAAAGACACTGAAGCTTTCTTT CASSFGVEKDTEAFF
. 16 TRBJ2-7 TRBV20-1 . TGCAGTGCTAGAGCCCTTGGGACTCCCTCTACCTACGAGCAGTACTTC CSARALGTPSTYEQYF
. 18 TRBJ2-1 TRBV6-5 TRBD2 TGTGCCAGCAGTTACCACCCAGAACTAGCGGGAGGGCCCGGGATGTCCGTCTTC CASSYHPELAGGPGMSVF
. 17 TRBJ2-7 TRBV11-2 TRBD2 TGTGCCAGCAGCTTAGAACTAGCGGGAGCAATATTATACGAGCAGTACTTC CASSLELAGAILYEQYF
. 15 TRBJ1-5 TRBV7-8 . TGTGCCAGCAGCTTAGGAGTCAGTAACAATCAGCCCCAGCATTTT CASSLGVSNNQPQHF
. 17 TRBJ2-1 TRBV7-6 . TGTGCCAGCAGCTTAGCTCCTAACGACAGGTTGGACAATGAGCAGTTCTTC CASSLAPNDRLDNEQFF
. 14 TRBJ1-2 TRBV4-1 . TGCGCCAGCAGCCAAGATTTGGGGACTCGGGGCTACACCTTC CASSQDLGTRGYTF
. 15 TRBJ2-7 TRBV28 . TGTGCCAGCAGTTTATTCCTGTCGGGCGCGTACGAGCAGTACTTC CASSLFLSGAYEQYF
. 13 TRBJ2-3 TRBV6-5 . TGTGCCAGCAGTTACACAAACACAGATACGCAGTATTTT CASSYTNTDTQYF
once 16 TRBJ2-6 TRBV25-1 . TGTGCCAGCAGTGAATTTACAGACTCTGGGGCCAACGTCCTGACTTTC CASSEFTDSGANVLTF